Presented here are 20 T cell receptor beta chains from one specimen sequenced in a study of regulatory T cells in long-lasting Graves disease. Time point described: newly diagnosed GD, antithyroid drugs for less than 3 months. There was RNA extracted from PBMCs, and the TCR library was made from it. Building the TCR beta libraries relied on iRepertoire HTBI primers, and CDR3 regions underwent Arm-PCR. From the multiplex PCR reads, TCRdb called clonotypes with MiXCR, one entry per CDR3 protein. The sample consists of approximately 270,000 distinct CDR3 sequences, more than 15% of them appearing once. These sequences were also reported in another study, on T cells in Graves' hyperthyroidism and ophthalmopathy.

The starting material was peripheral blood mononuclear cells (PBMCs), obtained at new diagnosis, from a patient treated with antithyroid drugs. These receptors were collected from a woman aged 25 to 39 with Graves disease.

This clonotype was counted many times. The CDR3 DNA follows: TGTGCCAGCAGTGCACAATTGGGAGGGGGAGAGACCCAGTACTTC. Translation: CASSAQLGGGETQYF. The genes are TRBV6-1 and TRBJ2-5; possible D gene TRBD2, 7 bases. CDR1 is MNHNS, CDR2 SASEGT, per germline. V was clipped by 4 bases and J by 4 bases, with 16 bases between them. The CDR3 length is 15 residues.

This clonotype was seen ten or more times. V is TRBV2 and J is TRBJ1-2; D is unclear. The CDR3 sequence is 15 residues long. Per germline, CDR1 SNHLY and CDR2 FYNNEI. V gave up 6 bases and J gave up 2 bases, with 16 bases separating them. The CDR3, as DNA: TGTGCCAGCAGGCCGAACACCGTGACCAACTATGGCTACACCTTC. Translation gives CASRPNTVTNYGYTF.

This clonotype was seen many times. V usage is TRBV7-2 and J usage is TRBJ2-5; perhaps TRBD2 as D (6 bases). The CDR3 consists of 14 residues. The V end lost 7 bases, the J end lost 1 base, and 13 bases lay between the germline ends. Germline V gene lookup returns CDR1 SGHTA and CDR2 FQGNSA. This CDR3 is CASTKGGTQETQYF. The CDR3, as DNA: TGTGCCAGCACGAAAGGCGGGACCCAAGAGACCCAGTACTTC.

There are many counts of this clonotype. The rearrangement links TRBV20-1 to TRBJ1-1; no clear D. The CDR3 runs to 13 residues. Germline V gene lookup returns CDR1 DFQATT and CDR2 SNEGSKA (reference sequence). V was shortened by 7 bases and J by 2 bases, with 14 bases between the two germline ends. The CDR3 reads CSVTGPSNTEAFF. The CDR3, as DNA: TGCAGTGTTACCGGACCCTCCAACACTGAAGCTTTCTTT.

The chain links TRBV2 to TRBJ1-1; D is perhaps TRBD1 (6 bases). The CDR3 runs 11 residues. Germline V gives CDR1 SNHLY, CDR2 FYNNEI. The V gene lost 7 bases and the J gene lost 5 bases, with 8 bases spanning the gap. Here the CDR3 reads CASMGTTEAFF. The CDR3 DNA follows: TGTGCCAGCATGGGGACAACTGAAGCTTTCTTT.

The sample holds a few counts of this clonotype. This rearrangement joins TRBV29-1 to TRBJ1-4; TRBD1 matches at 8 bases. With 6 bases clipped from V and 5 bases from J, the junction kept 8 bases outside the gene matches. In germline, CDR1 is SQVTM, CDR2 ANQGSEA. The CDR3 extends over 14 amino acids. CDR3 region: CSVGDRGGNEKLFF. The CDR3 coding sequence is TGCAGCGTAGGAGACAGGGGAGGGAATGAAAAACTGTTTTTT. The full variable domain, rest sourced from reference TRBV29-1 and TRBJ1-4, is SAVISQKPSRDICQRGTSLTIQCQVDSQVTMMFWYRQQPGQSLTLIATANQGSEATYESGFVIDKFPISRPNLTFSTLTVSNMSPEDSSIYLCSVGDRGGNEKLFFGSGTQLSVL.

In its sample, this clonotype was seen many times. The chain combines TRBV12-3 or TRBV12-4 with TRBJ1-3; a weak D match, TRBD1 (5 bases). The CDR3 loop spans 17 amino acids. V was pared by 6 bases and J by 0 bases, with 18 bases between. CDR3 in DNA: TGTGCCAGCAGAACTGAGTGGGGACTGATCTCTGGAAACACCATATATTTT. This codes for CASRTEWGLISGNTIYF.

This clonotype has only a few counts. The V call is TRBV2, the J call TRBJ2-1; D unclear. The ends were cut back, 6 bases at V and 7 bases at J, with 10 bases in the middle. Germline V gene lookup returns CDR1 SNHLY and CDR2 FYNNEI. The CDR3 length is 12 residues. CDR3 coding DNA: TGTGCCAGCAGCCATTCAACGAATGAGCAGTTCTTC. Translated, it gives CASSHSTNEQFF.

Remarks on this clonotype: A far more abundant clone sits one base away, making this likely a read error. This sequence joins TRBV28 and TRBJ2-5; 12 bases line up with TRBD2. Matching the DNA end better, TRBJ2-1 makes the J call doubtful. The CDR3 loop spans 15 amino acids. CDR1 and CDR2 from the germline V gene are MDHEN and SYDVKM. CDR3 DNA: TGTGCCAGCAGCTCTACTAGCGGGGGGAGGGGTGAGCAGTTCTTC. Amino acid sequence: CASSSTSGGRGEQFF.

This clonotype was seen ten or more times. This chain uses TRBV12-3 or TRBV12-4 with TRBJ2-7, with D tentatively TRBD2 (5 bases). CDR3 length: 11 residues. Trimming took 6 bases from V and 4 from J, leaving 7 bases between them. CDR3 nucleotides: TGTGCCAGCAGCGAGGGTTACGAGCAGTACTTC. Residues: CASSEGYEQYF.

This clonotype was found many times. The V gene is TRBV5-1, the J gene TRBJ1-5; TRBD1 matches at 11 bases. Germline CDR1 SGHRS, CDR2 YFSETQ. The CDR3 extends over 19 amino acids. V shed 0 bases and J 1 base; nucleotides not matched to a gene: 9. The CDR3 coding sequence is TGCGCCAGCAGCTTGGGGATCGGGACAGGGGGAGGCAGCAATCAGCCCCAGCATTTT. Its translation is CASSLGIGTGGGSNQPQHF.

In the case of this clonotype: A far bigger clonotype differs at one base, so this is likely a read error. This sequence joins TRBV11-2 and TRBJ2-7; 9 positions match TRBD1. The CDR3 is made up of 15 amino acids. V trimming: 2 bases; J trimming: 7 bases; junction bases outside the gene matches: 9. Germline V gene lookup returns CDR1 SGHAT and CDR2 FQNNGV. This CDR3 reads CASSLTRGQGNEQYF. The CDR3 DNA sequence: TGTGCCAGCAGCTTAACGAGGGGACAGGGAAATGAGCAGTACTTC.

This clonotype was seen repeatedly, ten times or more. The chain links TRBV13 to TRBJ2-3; D gene ambiguous. This CDR3 has 14 amino acids. Per germline, CDR1 PRHDT and CDR2 FYEKMQ (reference sequence). V lost 8 bases and J 0 bases, leaving 12 bases between the germline ends. CDR3 amino acids: CASQKTVSTDTQYF. The CDR3 region has the DNA TGTGCCAGCCAGAAAACAGTAAGCACAGATACGCAGTATTTT.

This clonotype was counted at least ten times. The rearrangement uses TRBV29-1 and TRBJ1-1, with D possibly matching TRBD1 (5 bases). The CDR3 has 13 amino acids. Between the trimmed V and J ends, which lost 3 bases and 4 bases, there was a span of 12 bases. Germline-derived CDR1 and CDR2 are SQVTM and ANQGSEA. DNA of the CDR3: TGCAGCGTTGATGGGGGGGATAGCACTGAAGCTTTCTTT. It encodes CSVDGGDSTEAFF.

This clonotype was counted at least ten times. The J gene is TRBJ2-1, the V gene TRBV7-2; D may be TRBD1 (5 bases). From germline, CDR1 is SGHTA and CDR2 FQGNSA. This CDR3 spans 14 amino acids. Deletions cut 1 base from V and 4 bases from J, with 8 bases between. The CDR3 protein is CASSLGTNYNEQFF. In DNA, the CDR3 is TGTGCCAGCAGCTTAGGGACAAATTACAATGAGCAGTTCTTC.

This clonotype was detected many times. The junction does not match germline at one end; this may be a read error. The chain carries TRBV5-1 and TRBJ1-2; 10 nucleotides agree with TRBD1. Germline V gene lookup returns CDR1 SGHRS and CDR2 YFSETQ. This CDR3 spans 14 amino acids. The CDR3 DNA reads as TGTGCCAGCAGCTCAGGGACAGGGGACTATGGCTACACCTTC. This gives the protein CASSSGTGDYGYTF.

This clonotype appeared many times. The J gene is TRBJ2-5, the V gene TRBV3-1; D gene unclear. This CDR3 has 14 amino acids. Germline V lookup: CDR1 LGHDT, CDR2 YNNKEL (reference sequence). Trimming shortened V by 5 bases and J by 5 bases, and 15 bases separated the two germline ends. The CDR3 coding sequence is TGTGCCAGCAGCTGCATAAAGAGTGGGGAGACCCAGTACTTC. It yields the protein CASSCIKSGETQYF.

There are many counts of this clonotype. V is TRBV7-2 and J is TRBJ2-1, with 10 bases fitting TRBD2. The CDR3 runs 16 residues. Unmatched junction bases numbered 13, after V lost 5 bases and J lost 9 bases. CDR1 and CDR2 from the germline V gene are SGHTA and FQGNSA. The CDR3 DNA reads as TGTGCCAGCAGCCTGCAACCTCCTAGCGGGGGTAGTGAGCAGTTCTTC. Amino acids: CASSLQPPSGGSEQFF.

This clonotype showed up many times. V usage is TRBV5-5 and J usage is TRBJ1-1, with a weak D call TRBD1 (6 bases). The CDR3 spans 14 residues. From germline, CDR1 is SGHKS and CDR2 YYEKEE (reference sequence). V gave up 6 bases and J gave up 5 bases, with 17 bases separating them. The CDR3 DNA follows: TGTGCCAGCAACCCGTGGGGGCTGGAAACTGAAGCTTTCTTT. It yields the protein CASNPWGLETEAFF.

Many counts were recorded for this clonotype. In DNA form, the CDR3 reads TGTGCCAGCAGTAGTGCTGACCGTCTGTCCTACGAGCAGTACTTC. Its protein is CASSSADRLSYEQYF. The chain uses TRBV27 and TRBJ2-7; D is ambiguous. Germline assignment: CDR1 MNHEY and CDR2 SMNVEV (reference sequence). The CDR3 is 15 residues long. V lost 5 bases, J lost 1 base, and 15 bases lay in between.